This T cell receptor (beta chain) derives from a study of blood T cell repertoires in COVID-19. For the study at large: Donors in the United States, Italy and Spain gave samples during acute or convalescent COVID-19. T cells, B-cell-depleted T cells, or PBMCs provided the cDNA or gDNA that served as material.

In germline, CDR1 is SGHDT, CDR2 YYEEEE. Between the trimmed V and J ends, which lost 1 base and 3 bases, there was a span of 10 bases. This CDR3 has 14 residues. Original handling: Estimated nucleated cell counts came from reference gene primer amplification. Profiling relied on immunoSEQ multiplex PCR, and the TCRdb table lists in-frame clones only, not all of them. V and J calls and clone size are copied from that table; D and trimming were computed from the DNA. The sample records approximately 160,000 clones, roughly 71% being singletons. The rearrangement links TRBV5-6 to TRBJ1-1, with D possibly being TRBD1 (5 bases). The material sequenced was peripheral blood. This clonotype was obtained from a woman older than 75 with acute or convalescent COVID-19. Here the CDR3 reads CASSLLDTYTEAFF. The CDR3 DNA follows: TGTGCCAGCAGCTTGCTGGACACATACACTGAAGCTTTCTTT. The variable domain in full, completed from reference TRBV5-6 and TRBJ1-1, reads DAGVTQSPTHLIKTRGQQVTLRCSPKSGHDTVSWYQQALGQGPQFIFQYYEEEERQRGNFPDRFSGHQFPNYSSELNVNALLLGDSALYLCASSLLDTYTEAFFGQGTRLTVV.